A single sample gave rise to the 14 T cell receptor beta chains below, sequenced in a study of cytomegalovirus exposure and HLA in healthy donors. Method: immunoSEQ multiplex PCR; TCRdb's copy keeps in-frame clones and lacks some. Altogether tens of thousands of clones are present, over 85% being singletons, with the ten largest covering about 3.8%. Sequenced sample: PBMCs. Every receptor here comes from a woman in her twenties or thirties in good health and CMV-seronegative.

The chain links TRBV5-1 to TRBJ1-1, with 8 bases that match TRBD1. CDR1 is SGHRS and CDR2 is YFSETQ in the germline V gene. This CDR3 has 18 amino acids. V shed 0 bases, J shed 1 base, and the junction held 11 bases outside the gene matches. CDR3 in DNA: TGCGCCAGCAGCTTGGAAATATTTAGGGGGACAGGGAACACTGAAGCTTTCTTT. Translating it yields CASSLEIFRGTGNTEAFF.

The V and J genes are TRBV2 and TRBJ1-2, with 12 bases aligning to TRBD1. CDR3 length: 16 amino acids. V lost 2 bases and J lost 7; bases outside the gene matches: 8. Germline CDR1 is SNHLY and CDR2 is FYNNEI. The CDR3 bases are TGTGCCAGCAGTGAACGAACGGGACAGGGGGCGCGTGGCTACACCTTC. Protein product: CASSERTGQGARGYTF.

The chain joins TRBV19 to TRBJ1-5, with 7 bases aligning to TRBD1. This CDR3 contains 15 residues. V shed 8 bases, J shed 2 bases, and the junction held 9 bases outside the gene matches. CDR1 is LNHDA, CDR2 SQIVND, per germline (reference sequence). This CDR3 reads CASAGGQGGNQPQHF. DNA for the CDR3: TGTGCCAGTGCAGGGGGGCAAGGGGGCAATCAGCCCCAGCATTTT.

The chain is built from TRBV10-3 and TRBJ2-3; 10 bases match TRBD1. Germline CDR1 reads ENHRY; CDR2 reads SYGVKD. This CDR3 region has 15 residues. The trim removed 2 bases at V and 5 bases at J, leaving 4 bases unmatched. The CDR3 nucleotides read TGTGCCATCAGTGAGGACAGGGGGCAGAGAGATACGCAGTATTTT. This sequence encodes CAISEDRGQRDTQYF.

The CDR3 DNA reads as TGTGCCAGCACCCGGGACAGGGGCCACGAGCAGTACTTC. This translates into CASTRDRGHEQYF. The V gene is TRBV7-9, the J gene TRBJ2-5; 10 bases align to TRBD1. The J call may be mistaken, given a closer DNA end match to TRBJ2-7. Germline values: CDR1 SEHNR, CDR2 FQNEAQ (reference sequence). The CDR3 sequence is 13 residues long.

This clone has only a few counts. This sequence joins TRBV7-2 and TRBJ2-5, with a possible D match to TRBD2 (7 bases). Trimming took off 5 bases at V and 5 bases at J, with 18 bases between the two ends. Germline V gene sequence: CDR1 SGHTA, CDR2 FQGNSA. This CDR3 is built from 15 residues. This CDR3 reads CASSREPRGGETQYF. The CDR3, as DNA: TGTGCCAGCAGCCGCGAACCGAGGGGGGGGGAGACCCAGTACTTC.

The chain is built from TRBV5-4 and TRBJ1-1; 8 nucleotides match TRBD1. J gave up 1 base and V 4 bases, and 3 bases lay outside the gene matches. The V gene's germline CDR1 is SGHNT and CDR2 YYREEE (reference sequence). The length of the CDR3 is 14 residues. DNA of the CDR3: TGTGCCAGCAGCCAGGACAGGGCGAACACTGAAGCTTTCTTT. Its translation: CASSQDRANTEAFF.

The rearrangement links TRBV27 to TRBJ2-1, with D uncertain. V was cut by 5 bases and J by 0 bases, with 17 bases left in between. Germline assignment: CDR1 MNHEY and CDR2 SMNVEV (reference sequence). This CDR3 contains 17 residues. The CDR3 bases are TGTGCCAGCAGTCCGATCCCCCCCACATACTCCTACAATGAGCAGTTCTTC. This translates into CASSPIPPTYSYNEQFF.

The V call is TRBV6-5, the J call TRBJ2-1, with TRBD2 identical over 11 bases. J was trimmed by 14 bases and V by 0 bases; bases with no gene match: 3. The CDR3 consists of 13 residues. Germline values: CDR1 MNHEY, CDR2 SVGAGI. CDR3: CASSYSMTSGEFF. The CDR3 region has the DNA TGTGCCAGCAGTTACTCTATGACTAGCGGGGAGTTCTTC.

The chain employs TRBV15 and TRBJ1-4, with 8 bases that match TRBD1. Unmatched junction bases numbered 5, after V lost 1 base and J lost 7 bases. The CDR3 consists of 15 residues. The V gene's germline CDR1 is LNHNV and CDR2 YYDKDF (reference sequence). The CDR3 coding sequence is TGTGCCACCAGCAGAGGGACAGGGAGGGCTGAAAAACTGTTTTTT. Its translation is CATSRGTGRAEKLFF.

V gene TRBV6-1 combines with J gene TRBJ2-7; 9 bases are shared with TRBD1. The germline V gene encodes CDR1 MNHNS and CDR2 SASEGT. V was pared by 8 bases and J by 4 bases, with 9 bases of the junction left unmatched. The CDR3 spans 14 residues. The CDR3 bases are TGTGCCAGCGGCCGGGACAGGGAATTTTACGAGCAGTACTTC. Amino acids: CASGRDREFYEQYF.

The chain joins TRBV5-1 to TRBJ1-1, with D possibly matching TRBD1 (6 bases). The CDR3 covers 12 residues. Germline-derived CDR1 and CDR2 are SGHRS and YFSETQ. Trimming removed 3 bases at V and 4 bases at J, with 7 bases between. The CDR3 DNA follows: TGCGCCAGCAGCTCCAGGGGCACTGAAGCTTTCTTT. This encodes CASSSRGTEAFF.

The chain joins TRBV5-1 to TRBJ2-3, with TRBD1 identical over 7 bases. V lost 3 bases to trimming and J lost 1 base; unmatched junction nucleotides: 14. There are 18 residues in the CDR3. Germline CDR1 and CDR2: SGHRS and YFSETQ. The CDR3 loop reads CASSSIITGVGGTDTQYF. The CDR3 nucleotides read TGCGCCAGCAGCTCCATAATCACAGGGGTAGGAGGCACAGATACGCAGTATTTT.

The chain links TRBV27 to TRBJ1-1; 8 nucleotides match TRBD1. The CDR3 is made up of 15 amino acids. Trimming cost V 3 bases and J 4 bases; bases outside gene matches: 7. Germline V CDR1 and CDR2: MNHEY, SMNVEV (reference sequence). The CDR3 here is CASSFYQDRVTEAFF. In nucleotides, the CDR3 is TGTGCCAGCAGTTTCTACCAGGACAGGGTCACTGAAGCTTTCTTT.